Shown below are 31 T cell receptor beta chains from a single sample sequenced in a study of blood T cell repertoires in COVID-19. Clones were sequenced by immunoSEQ multiplex PCR, and TCRdb holds only the in-frame ones, with some missing. The sample holds a few hundred thousand clones, about nine tenths seen once. The sample consisted of PBMCs or T cells enriched from blood (not recorded which). These receptors came from a man in his thirties or forties in a cohort exposed to, infected with or recovered from COVID-19 (not recorded which).

The rearrangement links TRBV27 to TRBJ2-5, with D tentatively TRBD1 (5 bases). CDR3 size: 15 residues. Germline values: CDR1 MNHEY, CDR2 SMNVEV (reference sequence). The V and J ends lost 4 bases and 1 base respectively, with 13 bases between them. The CDR3 spells CASSSHRRPQETQYF. The CDR3 DNA is TGTGCCAGCAGTTCACACAGGAGACCCCAAGAGACCCAGTACTTC.

The chain couples TRBV7-2 to TRBJ2-1; 7 nucleotides match TRBD2. CDR3 length: 14 residues. The germline V gene encodes CDR1 SGHTA and CDR2 FQGNSA. The junction had 5 bases not matched to a gene; V was cut back by 1 base and J by 8 bases. Here the CDR3 reads CASSLEVTSYEQFF. In DNA form, the CDR3 reads TGTGCCAGCAGCTTAGAGGTGACTAGCTATGAGCAGTTCTTC.

This rearrangement joins TRBV4-3 to TRBJ2-5, with 7 bases that match TRBD2. The junction had 19 bases not matched to a gene; V was cut back by 4 bases and J by 5 bases. Germline values: CDR1 LGHNA, CDR2 YSLEER. There are 18 residues in the CDR3. CDR3 sequence reads: CASSLKGGGGRAWETQYF. DNA for the CDR3: TGCGCCAGCAGCCTCAAGGGCGGTGGAGGGAGGGCCTGGGAGACCCAGTACTTC.

The chain combines TRBV6-2 or TRBV6-3 with TRBJ2-5, with a weak D call TRBD1 (6 bases). Per the germline V gene, CDR1 is MNHEY and CDR2 is SVGEGT. V lost 6 bases and J 1 base, leaving 12 bases between the germline ends. CDR3 length equals 14 residues. CDR3 sequence (DNA): TGTGCCAGCAGCCCTCCGGACAGCCAAGAGACCCAGTACTTC. This codes for CASSPPDSQETQYF.

This clone was observed a few times. The genes are TRBV19 and TRBJ1-1; TRBD1 aligns across 9 bases. The CDR3 totals 16 residues. With 7 bases clipped from V and 3 bases from J, the junction kept 12 bases outside the gene matches. The germline V gene has CDR1 LNHDA and CDR2 SQIVND (reference sequence). CDR3 sequence reads: CASTPGTGNRDTEAFF. The DNA for the CDR3 is TGTGCCAGTACCCCCGGGACAGGGAATAGGGACACTGAAGCTTTCTTT.

V and J are TRBV11-2 and TRBJ2-2, with TRBD2 matching 9 bases. The V segment lost 5 bases and the J segment 7 bases; nucleotides outside the gene matches: 14. This CDR3 has 17 amino acids. The germline CDR1 and CDR2 sequences are SGHAT and FQNNGV. The CDR3 DNA reads TGTGCCAGCAGCCCACGAGTGGTAGCGGGAGTGTTCGGGGAGCTGTTTTTT. This sequence encodes CASSPRVVAGVFGELFF.

The CDR3 region is CASSADGDSNQPQHF. CDR3 sequence (DNA): TGCGCCAGCAGCGCTGACGGAGATAGCAATCAGCCCCAGCATTTT. The gene calls are TRBV5-1 and TRBJ1-5; D is unclear. V dropped 4 bases and J dropped 0 bases, with 11 bases sitting between them. CDR3 size: 15 residues. Germline CDR1 and CDR2: SGHRS and YFSETQ.

The V gene is TRBV5-4, the J gene TRBJ2-7, with D unclear. Germline values: CDR1 SGHNT, CDR2 YYREEE (reference sequence). V lost 1 base and J 2 bases, leaving 7 bases between the germline ends. The CDR3 covers 13 residues. CDR3 nucleotides: TGTGCCAGCAGCTTGACTCCTACCTACGAGCAGTACTTC. This translates into CASSLTPTYEQYF.

The V and J genes are TRBV19 and TRBJ1-2; no clear D gene. Trimming took off 4 bases at V and 6 bases at J, with 21 bases between the two ends. The length of the CDR3 is 16 residues. Germline V CDR1 and CDR2: LNHDA, SQIVND (reference sequence). CDR3 DNA: TGTGCCAGTAGTAAACTGAGCCGGGAGTTAGAGGATGGCTACACCTTC. Amino acids: CASSKLSRELEDGYTF.

The V gene is TRBV7-9, the J gene TRBJ2-7; TRBD2 agrees at 8 bases. The CDR3 has 15 residues. Germline V gene data show CDR1 as SEHNR and CDR2 as FQNEAQ (reference sequence). The V segment lost 5 bases and the J segment 3 bases; nucleotides outside the gene matches: 9. CDR3 in amino acids: CASSPSWLAGYEQYF. The CDR3 DNA reads as TGTGCCAGCAGCCCATCGTGGCTAGCGGGCTACGAGCAGTACTTC.

The chain couples TRBV29-1 to TRBJ2-2, with TRBD1 matching over 11 bases. Per the germline V gene, CDR1 is SQVTM and CDR2 is ANQGSEA. The CDR3 runs to 15 residues. V was clipped by 7 bases and J by 5 bases; unmatched bases: 9. This chain's CDR3 is CSARTGGAYTGELFF. The CDR3 DNA is TGCAGCGCCCGGACAGGGGGCGCTTATACCGGGGAGCTGTTTTTT.

This clone was detected only once. The rearrangement joins TRBV29-1 to TRBJ2-7; TRBD1 aligns across 7 bases. The CDR3 length is 14 residues. The germline CDR1 and CDR2 sequences are SQVTM and ANQGSEA. V lost 1 base, J lost 1 base, and 4 bases stayed unmatched. CDR3 sequence (DNA): TGCAGCGTTGAAGCCGGGACAGCTTCCTACGAGCAGTACTTC. Amino acid sequence: CSVEAGTASYEQYF.

This clone was counted once. This chain joins TRBV28 and TRBJ1-4; D possibly corresponds to TRBD1 (6 bases). This CDR3 contains 16 residues. The germline CDR1 and CDR2 sequences are MDHEN and SYDVKM. V lost 2 bases and J 5 bases, leaving 15 bases between the germline ends. CDR3 in DNA: TGTGCCAGCAGTTTACCGTCGACAGGACCCAATGAAAAACTGTTTTTT. It translates to CASSLPSTGPNEKLFF.

This clone was recorded a few times. This chain joins TRBV4-3 and TRBJ2-7; the match to TRBD2 covers 9 bases. The CDR3 loop spans 15 amino acids. CDR1 and CDR2 from the germline V gene are LGHNA and YSLEER. With 1 base clipped from V and 3 bases from J, the junction kept 4 bases outside the gene matches. CDR3 DNA: TGCGCCAGCAGCCAAGTAGCGGGAGTAGGCTACGAGCAGTACTTC. Translating gives CASSQVAGVGYEQYF.

This sequence joins TRBV19 and TRBJ2-1; TRBD2 aligns across 9 bases. Trimming removed 3 bases from V and 5 bases from J; junction bases left unmatched: 8. CDR1 and CDR2 from the germline V gene are LNHDA and SQIVND (reference sequence). The CDR3 has 16 amino acids. For the CDR3, the DNA is TGTGCCAGTAGTATCCGACGACTAGCGGTTGACAATGAGCAGTTCTTC. Amino acid sequence: CASSIRRLAVDNEQFF.

The chain combines TRBV27 with TRBJ1-3; possible D gene TRBD1, 6 bases. The CDR3 spans 15 residues. CDR1 and CDR2 from the germline V gene are MNHEY and SMNVEV (reference sequence). Trimming took off 6 bases at V and 2 bases at J, with 14 bases between the two ends. The CDR3 spells CASSRGPVAGNTIYF. The CDR3 coding sequence is TGTGCCAGCAGCAGGGGACCGGTAGCTGGAAACACCATATATTTT.

This sequence joins TRBV19 and TRBJ1-2, with D possibly matching TRBD1 (6 bases). V was trimmed by 3 bases and J by 6 bases, leaving 17 bases between them. Germline V gene lookup returns CDR1 LNHDA and CDR2 SQIVND (reference sequence). CDR3 length: 15 residues. CDR3 loop: CASSMNRAPVHGYTF. DNA for the CDR3: TGTGCCAGTAGTATGAACAGGGCTCCGGTCCATGGCTACACCTTC.

The chain has TRBV29-1 and TRBJ1-2; 7 positions agree with TRBD1. The CDR3 loop spans 14 amino acids. Looked up from germline, CDR1 is SQVTM and CDR2 is ANQGSEA. The ends lost 3 bases at V and 6 bases at J; junction bases unmatched: 10. In DNA, the CDR3 is TGCAGCGTTGATATCCGGGAGACAGGGAATGGCTACACCTTC. Translation: CSVDIRETGNGYTF.

The chain recombines TRBV20-1 with TRBJ2-6; D is unclear. Germline V CDR1 and CDR2: DFQATT, SNEGSKA (reference sequence). V lost 5 bases, J lost 9 bases, and 8 bases lay in between. The CDR3 has 11 residues. In nucleotides, the CDR3 is TGCAGTGCTCCCGACTTCAACGTCCTGACTTTC. As protein: CSAPDFNVLTF.

The chain joins TRBV2 to TRBJ1-5; 7 positions match TRBD1. J was trimmed by 0 bases and V by 6 bases; bases with no gene match: 11. The germline V gene encodes CDR1 SNHLY and CDR2 FYNNEI. The CDR3 has 17 residues. The CDR3: CASSGRTGADSNQPQHF. The CDR3 nucleotides are TGTGCCAGCAGCGGTAGGACAGGAGCCGATAGCAATCAGCCCCAGCATTTT.

This clone occurred a few times. The rearrangement uses TRBV7-9 and TRBJ2-1; D is uncertain. CDR1 SEHNR and CDR2 FQNEAQ come from the germline V gene (reference sequence). The CDR3 covers 14 residues. The V end was cut by 5 bases, the J end by 4 bases, with 12 bases between. CDR3 loop: CASSPSLRYNEQFF. The CDR3 coding sequence is TGTGCCAGCAGCCCTTCGTTGCGGTACAATGAGCAGTTCTTC.

The chain recombines TRBV5-1 with TRBJ2-2; D unclear. Trimming took 1 base from V and 7 from J, leaving 8 bases between them. The germline gives CDR1 SGHRS, CDR2 YFSETQ. This CDR3 region has 13 residues. In DNA, the CDR3 is TGCGCCAGCAGCTTGTCTCCTATCGGGGAGCTGTTTTTT. This codes for CASSLSPIGELFF.

The V gene is TRBV5-1, the J gene TRBJ2-1, with D maybe TRBD2 (6 bases). This CDR3 is built from 14 residues. Trimming stripped 4 bases from V and 2 bases from J, with 10 bases between. Germline lookup yields CDR1 SGHRS and CDR2 YFSETQ. The CDR3 DNA is TGCGCCAGCAGCCTCGGGACTGCCTACAATGAGCAGTTCTTC. Translating it yields CASSLGTAYNEQFF.

V is TRBV2 and J is TRBJ1-2; 7 bases map to TRBD1. The length of the CDR3 is 12 residues. Germline V lookup: CDR1 SNHLY, CDR2 FYNNEI. J was trimmed by 5 bases and V by 6 bases; bases with no gene match: 3. The CDR3 bases are TGTGCCAGCAGGGGGGACAGATATGGCTACACCTTC. This translates into CASRGDRYGYTF.

This chain joins TRBV6-2 or TRBV6-3 and TRBJ1-2, with a possible D match to TRBD1 (5 bases). The CDR3 runs to 11 residues. Trimming shortened V by 4 bases and J by 8 bases, and 8 bases separated the two germline ends. Per germline, CDR1 MNHEY and CDR2 SVGEGT. The CDR3 protein is CASSFGGGYTF. The CDR3 DNA is TGTGCCAGCAGTTTCGGGGGGGGCTACACCTTC.

The chain joins TRBV6-4 to TRBJ2-3; tentative D call: TRBD1 (5 bases). The CDR3 extends over 13 amino acids. Trimming took off 3 bases at V and 1 base at J, with 5 bases between the two ends. Germline values: CDR1 MRHNA, CDR2 SNTAGT. The CDR3 protein is CASSEQGTDTQYF. CDR3 coding DNA: TGTGCCAGCAGTGAACAGGGCACAGATACGCAGTATTTT.

CDR3 sequence: CASKSGSSDTQYF. In nucleotides, the CDR3 is TGTGCCAGCAAAAGCGGGAGTTCAGATACGCAGTATTTT. The gene calls are TRBV9 and TRBJ2-3, with 8 nucleotides matching TRBD2. The trim removed 6 bases at V and 4 bases at J, leaving 4 bases unmatched. Germline CDR1 reads SGDLS; CDR2 reads YYNGEE. The CDR3 runs 13 residues.

V gene TRBV28 combines with J gene TRBJ2-7; D possibly corresponds to TRBD2 (5 bases). Germline-derived CDR1 and CDR2 are MDHEN and SYDVKM. The V end lost 6 bases, the J end lost 3 bases, and 18 bases lay between the germline ends. The length of the CDR3 is 15 residues. CDR3 nucleotides: TGTGCCAGCAGGCTCACCGGGGAGAATTTCTACGAGCAGTACTTC. This gives the protein CASRLTGENFYEQYF.

The chain uses TRBV7-2 and TRBJ2-5; 8 nucleotides agree with TRBD2. The CDR3 is 16 amino acids. Trimming cost V 2 bases and J 5 bases; bases outside gene matches: 10. Germline CDR1 reads SGHTA; CDR2 reads FQGNSA. CDR3 region: CASSLWAGGFEETQYF. The CDR3 DNA is TGTGCCAGCAGCTTATGGGCGGGAGGCTTTGAGGAGACCCAGTACTTC.

This clone appeared once. V usage is TRBV15 and J usage is TRBJ2-7; possibly TRBD2 for D (7 bases). There are 14 residues in the CDR3. The ends were cut back, 4 bases at V and 1 base at J, with 11 bases in the middle. The germline CDR1 and CDR2 sequences are LNHNV and YYDKDF (reference sequence). CDR3 DNA: TGTGCCACCAGCATGGGGGGGCCTTCCTACGAGCAGTACTTC. Encoded protein: CATSMGGPSYEQYF.

This clone has only a few counts. The chain uses TRBV27 and TRBJ1-6; tentative D call: TRBD1 (6 bases). The germline V and J ends were trimmed by 3 bases and 5 bases, with 8 bases remaining between them. The germline CDR1 and CDR2 sequences are MNHEY and SMNVEV (reference sequence). This CDR3 is built from 14 residues. The CDR3 is CASSFPGDNSPLHF. In nucleotides, the CDR3 is TGTGCCAGCAGTTTTCCAGGGGATAATTCACCCCTCCACTTT.